The 24 T cell receptor beta chains given below trace back to one sample, sequenced in a study of blood T cells in healthy people across ages. A second PCR, run for roughly 7 to 11 cycles, used a sample-barcoded 5' primer plus a J-beta primer mix. MiXCR, applied by TCRdb to the 5' RACE reads, yields one record per CDR3 protein. The table lists fewer than 950,000 distinct CDR3 sequences, about 55% of them singletons, with around 41% in the top ten. Sequencing was carried out using blood. The source of these receptors is a man older than 75 in good health.

The CDR3 DNA reads as TGCAGCGTTGTGGGGGACAGGCCCTACGGGCAGTACTTC. Its translation: CSVVGDRPYGQYF. V usage is TRBV29-1 and J usage is TRBJ2-4; TRBD1 matches at 8 bases. CDR1 and CDR2 (germline): SQVTM, ANQGSEA. V trimming: 4 bases; J trimming: 13 bases; junction bases outside the gene matches: 12. There are 13 residues in the CDR3.

This chain uses TRBV20-1 with TRBJ2-5, with D perhaps TRBD1 or TRBD2 (5 bases each). Germline V gene data show CDR1 as DFQATT and CDR2 as SNEGSKA (reference sequence). Trimming pared 2 bases from V and 5 bases from J, leaving 15 bases between. This CDR3 comprises 14 residues. The DNA of the CDR3 is TGCAGTGCTAGACCCGCGGACTGGGGGGAGACCCAGTACTTC. Translation gives CSARPADWGETQYF.

The V call is TRBV5-1, the J call TRBJ2-1, with 8 nucleotides matching TRBD1. J was trimmed by 9 bases and V by 4 bases; bases with no gene match: 3. Germline V CDR1 and CDR2: SGHRS, YFSETQ. The CDR3 contains 12 residues. The CDR3, as DNA: TGCGCCAGCAGCACCACAGGGGGTGAGCAGTTCTTC. Amino acid sequence: CASSTTGGEQFF.

The V gene is TRBV5-1, the J gene TRBJ2-1; D perhaps matches TRBD1 (6 bases). The CDR3 runs 16 residues. CDR1 and CDR2 (germline): SGHRS, YFSETQ. V lost 4 bases and J 9 bases, leaving 23 bases between the germline ends. This chain's CDR3 is CASSPQINNRDTEQFF. The CDR3 coding sequence is TGCGCCAGCAGCCCACAGATTAATAACAGGGACACTGAGCAGTTCTTC.

CDR3 protein: CASSRTGQGTTDTQYF. CDR3 DNA: TGTGCCAGTAGTCGCACGGGACAGGGGACAACAGATACGCAGTATTTT. J is TRBJ2-3 and V is TRBV19; 10 bases map to TRBD1. CDR1 and CDR2 (germline): LNHDA, SQIVND (reference sequence). The CDR3 spans 16 residues. The ends lost 5 bases at V and 3 bases at J; junction bases unmatched: 8.

V gene TRBV13 combines with J gene TRBJ1-2; D gene unclear. Germline lookup yields CDR1 PRHDT and CDR2 FYEKMQ (reference sequence). V shed 1 base and J shed 4 bases, with 13 bases lying between them. The CDR3 contains 15 residues. CDR3 in amino acids: CASSLAGEGPYGYTF. CDR3 nucleotides: TGTGCCAGCAGCTTAGCCGGGGAAGGGCCCTATGGCTACACCTTC.

This clonotype was counted between two and nine times. V and J are TRBV7-2 and TRBJ2-1, with D hard to call. V gave up 5 bases and J gave up 5 bases, with 16 bases separating them. The CDR3 is 15 residues long. In germline, CDR1 is SGHTA, CDR2 FQGNSA. The CDR3 loop is CASSPRRVLHNEQFF. DNA for the CDR3: TGTGCCAGCAGCCCGCGACGGGTACTCCACAATGAGCAGTTCTTC.

The table lists this clonotype with a few counts. The CDR3 protein is CASSLGADYEQYF. Here the CDR3 DNA reads TGTGCCAGCAGCTTGGGGGCGGACTACGAGCAGTACTTC. This sequence joins TRBV5-8 and TRBJ2-7, with no clear D. V shed 0 bases and J shed 3 bases, with 7 bases lying between them. The CDR3 covers 13 residues. Germline values: CDR1 SGHTS, CDR2 YDEGEE.

Only a few counts were recorded for this clonotype. The V gene is TRBV29-1, the J gene TRBJ2-7; 9 bases fit TRBD2. Germline CDR1 reads SQVTM; CDR2 reads ANQGSEA. The CDR3 sequence is 14 residues long. With 7 bases clipped from V and 4 bases from J, the junction kept 11 bases outside the gene matches. In DNA form, the CDR3 reads TGCAGCGCCGTGGGCGGGAGGGCTTTTTACGAGCAGTACTTC. It encodes CSAVGGRAFYEQYF.

On this clonotype: This may stem from a read error, because a much larger clone lies one nucleotide away. This sequence joins TRBV20-1 and TRBJ2-5; D may be TRBD1 or TRBD2 (6 bases each). V dropped 5 bases and J dropped 4 bases, with 14 bases sitting between them. The length of the CDR3 is 13 residues. From germline, CDR1 is DFQATT and CDR2 SNEGSKA (reference sequence). Written as DNA, the CDR3 is TGCAGTGCTGCTCCCGGGGGCAGAGAGACCCAGTACTTC. Translated, it gives CSAAPGGRETQYF.

This clonotype turned up a few times. The V gene is TRBV2, the J gene TRBJ1-2; no definite D call. The CDR3 consists of 14 residues. The germline V gene has CDR1 SNHLY and CDR2 FYNNEI. CDR3 bases: TGTGCAAGAAGCAAGGGTTTTACTAACTATGGCTACACCTTC. It is translated as CARSKGFTNYGYTF.

This clonotype has just one count. For the CDR3, the DNA is TGCAGTGCCGTTCGGGCCGGGGGCAATGAGCAGTACTTC. This gives the protein CSAVRAGGNEQYF. V and J are TRBV20-1 and TRBJ2-5; D may correspond to TRBD1 or TRBD2 (6 bases each). Germline assignment: CDR1 DFQATT and CDR2 SNEGSKA (reference sequence). The CDR3 extends over 13 amino acids. The V and J ends lost 6 bases and 11 bases respectively, with 22 bases between them.

The chain couples TRBV28 to TRBJ2-7; D might be TRBD2 (6 bases). The V gene lost 11 bases and the J gene lost 0 bases, with 14 bases spanning the gap. The CDR3 runs to 13 residues. The germline gives CDR1 MDHEN, CDR2 SYDVKM. CDR3 coding DNA: TGTGCCGCGGTCGCTAGCGTCTCCTACGAGCAGTACTTC. Translating it yields CAAVASVSYEQYF.

The V gene is TRBV7-2, the J gene TRBJ1-4, with a weak D call TRBD1 (6 bases). Trimming cost V 5 bases and J 6 bases, with 16 bases left between them. CDR3 length: 15 residues. CDR1 and CDR2 from the germline V gene are SGHTA and FQGNSA. The chain's CDR3 is CASSPSGRGDEKLFF. CDR3 nucleotides: TGTGCCAGCAGCCCCAGCGGCAGGGGTGATGAAAAACTGTTTTTT.

This chain uses TRBV6-5 with TRBJ1-1; D gene ambiguous. CDR3 length: 12 amino acids. Germline values: CDR1 MNHEY, CDR2 SVGAGI. The ends were cut back, 6 bases at V and 1 base at J, with 6 bases in the middle. CDR3 in amino acids: CASRAGNTEAFF. The CDR3 region has the DNA TGTGCCAGCAGGGCGGGGAACACTGAAGCTTTCTTT.

Only a few counts were recorded for this clonotype. The chain couples TRBV25-1 to TRBJ2-7; the D is unclear. The CDR3 is 15 residues long. The germline V gene has CDR1 MGHDK and CDR2 SYGVNS. V was clipped by 2 bases and J by 0 bases, with 11 bases between them. The CDR3 sequence is CASSEHGRSSYEQYF. The CDR3 nucleotides read TGTGCCAGCAGTGAACACGGCAGGAGCTCCTACGAGCAGTACTTC.

This clonotype was seen at least ten times. The chain links TRBV21-1 to TRBJ2-1; the table calls TRBD1, which could not be checked here. TRBV21-1 is deemed a pseudogene. The CDR3 spans 17 residues. Here the CDR3 DNA reads TGTGCCAGCAGCAAAGGCTTGGCAGGGGGGGCCTACAATGAGCAGTTCTTC. Translated, it gives CASSKGLAGGAYNEQFF.

This chain uses TRBV7-2 with TRBJ2-1; 8 nucleotides agree with TRBD2. The junction had 13 bases not matched to a gene; V was cut back by 5 bases and J by 10 bases. Germline V gives CDR1 SGHTA, CDR2 FQGNSA. The CDR3 totals 15 residues. CDR3 protein: CASSPRAGGPWEQFF. CDR3 in DNA: TGTGCCAGCAGCCCTCGGGCGGGAGGACCCTGGGAGCAGTTCTTC.

The rearrangement links TRBV5-1 to TRBJ2-2; tentative D call: TRBD1 (5 bases). The V end lost 2 bases, the J end lost 5 bases, and 22 bases lay between the germline ends. The CDR3 runs to 18 residues. Germline V CDR1 and CDR2: SGHRS, YFSETQ. CDR3 amino acids: CASSFRTGRTLETGELFF. The CDR3, as DNA: TGCGCCAGCAGCTTTCGAACAGGTCGAACATTGGAGACCGGGGAGCTGTTTTTT.

The gene calls are TRBV20-1 and TRBJ2-7; D uncertain. There are 12 residues in the CDR3. With 0 bases removed from V and 4 bases from J, the gap between germline ends came to 7 bases. CDR1 is DFQATT, CDR2 SNEGSKA, per germline (reference sequence). This CDR3 is CSARDRWYEQYF. CDR3 nucleotides: TGCAGTGCTAGAGATAGGTGGTACGAGCAGTACTTC.

The chain couples TRBV3-1 to TRBJ2-5, with D perhaps TRBD2 (6 bases). The germline V and J ends were trimmed by 0 bases and 4 bases, with 12 bases remaining between them. The length of the CDR3 is 15 residues. Germline V gene sequence: CDR1 LGHDT, CDR2 YNNKEL (reference sequence). CDR3 nucleotide sequence: TGTGCCAGCAGCCAAGACGGGGTGGGGGGAGAGACCCAGTACTTC. As protein: CASSQDGVGGETQYF.

The chain joins TRBV9 to TRBJ2-1, with D uncertain. CDR1 and CDR2 from the germline V gene are SGDLS and YYNGEE. This CDR3 contains 15 residues. Trimming removed 0 bases at V and 4 bases at J, with 11 bases between. The CDR3 protein is CASSVVGFPYNEQFF. The DNA for the CDR3 is TGTGCCAGCAGCGTAGTGGGCTTTCCGTACAATGAGCAGTTCTTC.

This chain links TRBV3-1 with TRBJ2-4; 11 bases are a match to TRBD2. The J call may be in error: the DNA end matches TRBJ2-7 better. The germline V gene encodes CDR1 LGHDT and CDR2 YNNKEL (reference sequence). CDR3 length: 15 residues. This CDR3 is CASSQDSGRATEQYF. The CDR3 nucleotides are TGTGCCAGCAGCCAAGATAGCGGGAGGGCCACCGAGCAGTACTTC.

V and J are TRBV5-1 and TRBJ1-2; D gene unclear. The germline V gene has CDR1 SGHRS and CDR2 YFSETQ. This CDR3 comprises 15 residues. Trimming took off 0 bases at V and 0 bases at J, with 9 bases between the two ends. The CDR3 is CASSLERGTNYGYTF. The CDR3 nucleotides are TGCGCCAGCAGCTTGGAACGGGGTACTAACTATGGCTACACCTTC.